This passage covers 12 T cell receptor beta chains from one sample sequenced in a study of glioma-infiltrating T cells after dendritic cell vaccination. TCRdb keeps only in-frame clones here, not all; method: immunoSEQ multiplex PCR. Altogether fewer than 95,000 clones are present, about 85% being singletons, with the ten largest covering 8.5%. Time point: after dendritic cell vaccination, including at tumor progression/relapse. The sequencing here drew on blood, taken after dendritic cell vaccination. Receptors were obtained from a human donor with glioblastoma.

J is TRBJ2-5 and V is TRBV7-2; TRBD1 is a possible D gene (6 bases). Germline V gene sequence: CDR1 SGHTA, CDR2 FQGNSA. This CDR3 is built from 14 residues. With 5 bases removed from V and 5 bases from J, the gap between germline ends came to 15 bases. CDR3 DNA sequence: TGTGCCAGCAGCCTTACAGGGATCGGCGAGACCCAGTACTTC. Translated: CASSLTGIGETQYF.

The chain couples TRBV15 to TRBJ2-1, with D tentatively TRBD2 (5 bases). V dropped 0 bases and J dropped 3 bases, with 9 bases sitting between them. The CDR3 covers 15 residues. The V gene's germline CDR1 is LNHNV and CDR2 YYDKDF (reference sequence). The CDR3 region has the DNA TGTGCCACCAGCAGAGATAGAGGAGGCTACAATGAGCAGTTCTTC. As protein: CATSRDRGGYNEQFF.

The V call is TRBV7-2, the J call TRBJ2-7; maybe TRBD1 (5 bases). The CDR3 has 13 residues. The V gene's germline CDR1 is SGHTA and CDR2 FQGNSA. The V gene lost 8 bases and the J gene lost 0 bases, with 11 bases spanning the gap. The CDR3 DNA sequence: TGTGCCAGCGCACAGGCCCTCTCCTACGAGCAGTACTTC. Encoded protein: CASAQALSYEQYF.

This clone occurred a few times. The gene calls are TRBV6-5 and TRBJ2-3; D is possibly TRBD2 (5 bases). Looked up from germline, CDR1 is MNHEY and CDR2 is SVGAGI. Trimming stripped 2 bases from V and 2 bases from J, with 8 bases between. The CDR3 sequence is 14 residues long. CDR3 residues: CASSYGEPTDTQYF. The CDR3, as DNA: TGTGCCAGCAGTTACGGGGAGCCCACAGATACGCAGTATTTT.

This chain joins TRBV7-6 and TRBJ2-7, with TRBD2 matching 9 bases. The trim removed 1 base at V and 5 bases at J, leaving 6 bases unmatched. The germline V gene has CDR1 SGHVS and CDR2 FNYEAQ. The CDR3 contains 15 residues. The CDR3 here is CASSLVTSGLHEQYF. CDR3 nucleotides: TGTGCCAGCAGCTTAGTCACTAGCGGGCTTCACGAGCAGTACTTC.

As DNA, the CDR3 is TGTGCCAGCAATTTACCCCAGAGGGGGCGCTTAAGCACTGAAGCTTTCTTT. Residues: CASNLPQRGRLSTEAFF. The V gene is TRBV7-2, the J gene TRBJ1-1; 7 bases are shared with TRBD1. The CDR3 is made up of 17 amino acids. Germline-derived CDR1 and CDR2 are SGHTA and FQGNSA. The J segment lost 4 bases and the V segment lost 7 bases, leaving 18 bases of the junction unmatched.

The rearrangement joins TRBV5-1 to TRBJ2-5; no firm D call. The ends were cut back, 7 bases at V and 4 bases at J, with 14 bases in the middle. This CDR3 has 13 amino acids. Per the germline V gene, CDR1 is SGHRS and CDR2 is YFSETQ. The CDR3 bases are TGCGCCAGCCGTGGTTTGAGGCCAGAGACCCAGTACTTC. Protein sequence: CASRGLRPETQYF.

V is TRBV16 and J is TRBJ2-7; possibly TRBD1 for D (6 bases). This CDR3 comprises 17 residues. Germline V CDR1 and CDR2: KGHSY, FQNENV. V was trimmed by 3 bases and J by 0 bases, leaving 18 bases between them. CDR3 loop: CASSHTDSSYFSYEQYF. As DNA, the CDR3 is TGTGCCAGCAGCCACACGGACAGTTCCTATTTCTCCTACGAGCAGTACTTC. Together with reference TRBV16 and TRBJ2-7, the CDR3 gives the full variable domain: GEEVAQTPKHLVRGEGQKAKLYCAPIKGHSYVFWYQQVLKNEFKFLISFQNENVFDETGMPKERFSAKCLPNSPCSLEIQATKLEDSAVYFCASSHTDSSYFSYEQYFGPGTRLTVT.

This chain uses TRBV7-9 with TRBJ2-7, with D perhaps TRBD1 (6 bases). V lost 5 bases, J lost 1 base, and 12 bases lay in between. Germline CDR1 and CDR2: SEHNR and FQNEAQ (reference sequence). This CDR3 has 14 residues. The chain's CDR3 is CASSPGHTSYEQYF. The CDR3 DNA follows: TGTGCCAGCAGCCCGGGACATACATCCTACGAGCAGTACTTC.

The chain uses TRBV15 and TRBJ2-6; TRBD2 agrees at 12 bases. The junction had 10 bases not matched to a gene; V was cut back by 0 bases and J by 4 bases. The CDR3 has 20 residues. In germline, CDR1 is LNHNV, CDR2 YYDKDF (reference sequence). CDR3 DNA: TGTGCCACCAGCAGAGATGTAGGAACTAGCGGGAGGACCGGGGCCAACGTCCTGACTTTC. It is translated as CATSRDVGTSGRTGANVLTF. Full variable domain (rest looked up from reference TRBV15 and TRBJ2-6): DAMVIQNPRYQVTQFGKPVTLSCSQTLNHNVMYWYQQKSSQAPKLLFHYYDKDFNNEADTPDNFQSRRPNTSFCFLDIRSPGLGDTAMYLCATSRDVGTSGRTGANVLTFGAGSRLTVL.

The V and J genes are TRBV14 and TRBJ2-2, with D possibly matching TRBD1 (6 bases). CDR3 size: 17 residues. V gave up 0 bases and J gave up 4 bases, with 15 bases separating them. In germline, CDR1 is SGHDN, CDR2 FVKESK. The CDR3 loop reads CASSQDIFTGLTGELFF. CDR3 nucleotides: TGTGCCAGCAGCCAAGATATTTTTACAGGGCTCACCGGGGAGCTGTTTTTT.

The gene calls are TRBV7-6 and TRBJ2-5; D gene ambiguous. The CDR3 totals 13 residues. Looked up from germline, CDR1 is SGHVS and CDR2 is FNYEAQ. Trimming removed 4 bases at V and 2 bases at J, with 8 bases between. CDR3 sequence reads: CASSSPKQETQYF. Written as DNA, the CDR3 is TGTGCCAGCAGCTCCCCTAAACAAGAGACCCAGTACTTC.